The rows below give T cell receptor beta chains drawn from one sample of a study of T-cell memory formation after mild COVID-19. TCRdb independently ran MiXCR on the 5' RACE reads; one entry per CDR3 protein. The repertoire holds some 330,000 distinct CDR3 sequences, with roughly 20% as singletons. The sample consisted of PBMCs or a T cell subset sorted from them (not recorded which). These receptors all come from an adult woman who had mild COVID-19 (a few samples of this study predate the infection). Cell type and time point are not known. The CDR3 runs from the conserved cysteine through the conserved F or W. D genes are given only for firm matches. Clone size is shown for a subset of rows, as once, few, many or a class of expanded clone.

D	size	V	J	DNA	CDR3
.	few	TRBV7-9	TRBJ1-2	TGTGCCAGCAGCTTAGCGTTTCTGGGTGAGGATGGCTACACCTTC	CASSLAFLGEDGYTF
TRBD1	.	TRBV30	TRBJ1-2	TGTGCCTGGAGTCAGGGGGCCTATGGCTACACCTTC	CAWSQGAYGYTF
TRBD1	.	TRBV5-1	TRBJ2-3	TGCGCCAGCTACCCGGGACAGGGGGCAGATACGCAGTATTTT	CASYPGQGADTQYF
TRBD1	few	TRBV12-3/TRBV12-4	TRBJ2-5	TGTGCCAGCAGCCGCGGACAGGGCCGGGGAGAGACCCAGTACTTC	CASSRGQGRGETQYF
.	few	TRBV6-5	TRBJ1-1	TGTGCCAGCAGAAGGGAGACTAGCCTTGAAGCTTTCTTT	CASRRETSLEAFF
TRBD1	.	TRBV5-1	TRBJ2-7	TGCGCCAGCGGAAGACAGGGTTGGGACGAGCAGTACTTC	CASGRQGWDEQYF
.	.	TRBV2	TRBJ2-5	TGTGCCAGCAGTGACGTCCGGTTAGTCAAACTCCAAGAGACCCAGTACTTC	CASSDVRLVKLQETQYF
.	many	TRBV12-3/TRBV12-4	TRBJ1-1	TGTGCCAGCAGTTTAGTTTATCGGGGTGAAGCTTTCTTT	CASSLVYRGEAFF
TRBD1	.	TRBV5-6	TRBJ1-2	TGTGCCAGCATCTTGGGCGACCGGGACAGGGGGCTGGATGGCTACACCTTC	CASILGDRDRGLDGYTF
.	.	TRBV12-3/TRBV12-4	TRBJ1-2	TGTGCCAGCAGTTTAATAGCTAACTATTGCTACACCTTC	CASSLIANYCYTF
.	.	TRBV6-5	TRBJ2-7	TGTGCCAGCAGAGAAGGGAGCTCCTACGAGCAGTACTTC	CASREGSSYEQYF
TRBD1	few	TRBV5-1	TRBJ2-2	TGCGCCAGCAGCGGGCAGGCACAGGGGGCGAGGACCGGGGAGCTGTTTTTT	CASSGQAQGARTGELFF
TRBD1	.	TRBV27	TRBJ1-2	TGTGCCAGCAGTTTATCGCCACAGGGGGACTATGGCTACACCTTC	CASSLSPQGDYGYTF
.	many	TRBV12-3/TRBV12-4	TRBJ1-2	TGTGCCAGCAGTTTAGCGTCACTGTGGCACACCTTC	CASSLASLWHTF
TRBD1	few	TRBV18	TRBJ1-1	TGTGCCAGCTCACCGGGCGCACAGGGGGCTAGAACTGAAGCTTTCTTT	CASSPGAQGARTEAFF
TRBD1	many	TRBV9	TRBJ1-6	TGTGCCAGCAGCCCTCGGACAGGGTACAATTCACCCCTCCACTTT	CASSPRTGYNSPLHF